These 21 T cell receptor beta chains originate from one sample sequenced in a study of human CD8 memory T cell subsets. The authors made TCR beta libraries using UMI-labeled 5' RACE. Each CDR3 protein gets one entry in TCRdb, which reprocessed the 5' RACE reads and gives no DNA. The sample features 6,200 or so distinct CDR3 sequences, with roughly 22% in its top ten. Sequenced sample: CD8+ stem-like memory T cells (TSCM and TCM) sorted from PBMCs. The subset was: stem-like memory CD8 T cells (TSTEM), CCR7+ PD-1- TIGIT-. These receptors originate from a human donor in good health.

The chain uses TRBV30 and TRBJ2-3. The germline V gene has CDR1 GTSNPN and CDR2 SVGIG (reference sequence). The CDR3 consists of 13 residues. The CDR3 protein is CAWSTLGMDTQYF.

The chain recombines TRBV6-6 with TRBJ2-5. The CDR3 is made up of 11 amino acids. Germline V CDR1 and CDR2: MNHNY, SVGAGI (reference sequence). This CDR3 reads CASSYGETQYF.

By frequency, this clonotype is large. The chain joins TRBV6-1 to TRBJ2-4; TCRdb proposes TRBD1, but this gene call is untestable without DNA. Germline assignment: CDR1 MNHNS and CDR2 SASEGT. This CDR3 has 13 residues. This chain's CDR3 is CASSEQGANIQYF.

This sequence joins TRBV7-9 and TRBJ2-7. From germline, CDR1 is SEHNR and CDR2 FQNEAQ (reference sequence). The CDR3 is 12 residues long. The CDR3: CASSPDRYEQYF.

The chain employs TRBV5-1 and TRBJ2-1; the TCRdb call, TRBD1, lacks DNA for checking. The CDR3 is made up of 16 amino acids. The germline CDR1 and CDR2 sequences are SGHRS and YFSETQ. The CDR3 loop reads CASSYHWTGSDDEQFF.

V and J are TRBV12-3 or TRBV12-4 and TRBJ2-1; TCRdb lists TRBD1, though no DNA is available to test this call. The CDR3 is made up of 16 amino acids. The CDR3 spells CASTLSPQDKGGEQFF.

This chain uses TRBV25-1 with TRBJ2-3; there is no DNA to check the TCRdb D call of TRBD2. Germline-derived CDR1 and CDR2 are MGHDK and SYGVNS. This CDR3 is 14 amino acids long. CDR3 residues: CASSDRGEADTQYF.

V and J are TRBV10-3 and TRBJ1-1; TCRdb's D call, TRBD1, is unchecked because there is no DNA. The CDR3 is 14 amino acids. Germline values: CDR1 ENHRY, CDR2 SYGVKD. CDR3 residues: CAIAPGQANTEAFF.

J is TRBJ2-7 and V is TRBV5-1; TCRdb lists TRBD1, though no DNA is available to test this call. This CDR3 comprises 15 residues. Germline V gene lookup returns CDR1 SGHRS and CDR2 YFSETQ. The CDR3 loop is CASSLRQGDSYEQYF.

V usage is TRBV7-8 and J usage is TRBJ1-3; TCRdb picks TRBD1, but there is no DNA to check that call. The CDR3 totals 14 residues. In germline, CDR1 is SGHVS, CDR2 FQNEAQ. The CDR3 sequence is CASSPGSGSNTIYF.

The chain couples TRBV9 to TRBJ2-1. The CDR3 extends over 15 amino acids. The germline V gene has CDR1 SGDLS and CDR2 YYNGEE. The CDR3 sequence: CASSLAGSSYNEQFF.

This clonotype is called medium-sized based on its frequency. The V gene is TRBV2, the J gene TRBJ2-3. The CDR3 length is 12 residues. Germline V gives CDR1 SNHLY, CDR2 FYNNEI. CDR3 loop: CASSEGTDTQYF.

The J gene is TRBJ1-1, the V gene TRBV6-2 or TRBV6-3; TCRdb names TRBD1, which stays unverified in the absence of DNA. This CDR3 is 12 amino acids long. Germline assignment: CDR1 MNHEY and CDR2 SVGEGT. CDR3: CATDGDSFEAFF.

By frequency, this clonotype registers medium-sized. V and J are TRBV28 and TRBJ2-2. The germline V gene has CDR1 MDHEN and CDR2 SYDVKM. The CDR3 runs to 12 residues. The CDR3 is CASSRTEGELFF.

This chain uses TRBV14 with TRBJ2-7; TCRdb calls TRBD2, which cannot be checked without DNA. Germline CDR1 SGHDN, CDR2 FVKESK. The CDR3 loop spans 15 amino acids. The CDR3: CASSQDEALPYEQYF.

This rearrangement joins TRBV12-3 or TRBV12-4 to TRBJ1-2. The CDR3 spans 13 residues. CDR3 loop: CASSPSMGHGYTF.

V is TRBV4-2 and J is TRBJ1-1; TCRdb's assignment of TRBD1 cannot be checked, as there is no DNA. The CDR3 loop spans 13 amino acids. Per germline, CDR1 LGHNA and CDR2 YNFKEQ. The CDR3 spells CASSQGRGAEAFF.

This rearrangement joins TRBV5-4 to TRBJ2-2; TCRdb returns TRBD1, unconfirmable since there is no DNA. CDR3 length equals 15 residues. The V gene's germline CDR1 is SGHNT and CDR2 YYREEE (reference sequence). CDR3 amino acids: CASSPATGFTGELFF.

Frequency places this clonotype as medium-sized. The chain recombines TRBV11-2 with TRBJ1-1. This CDR3 has 14 residues. CDR1 and CDR2 from the germline V gene are SGHAT and FQNNGV. The CDR3 protein is CASSLDPSAAEAFF. Combining the CDR3 with reference TRBV11-2 and TRBJ1-1 gives the whole variable domain EAGVAQSPRYKIIEKRQSVAFWCNPISGHATLYWYQQILGQGPKLLIQFQNNGVVDDSQLPKDRFSAERLKGVDSTLKIQPAKLEDSAVYLCASSLDPSAAEAFFGQGTRLTVV.

The chain employs TRBV15 and TRBJ2-7; the D gene TCRdb calls, TRBD2, cannot be checked with no DNA. Germline V gene lookup returns CDR1 LNHNV and CDR2 YYDKDF (reference sequence). The CDR3 contains 16 residues. CDR3 protein: CATSIARGSRGEEQYF.

According to its frequency, this clonotype is medium-sized (0.01 to 0.1%). This chain joins TRBV20-1 and TRBJ1-1. The CDR3 consists of 13 residues. Germline CDR1 is DFQATT and CDR2 is SNEGSKA (reference sequence). CDR3 residues: CSAEPDLNTEAFF.